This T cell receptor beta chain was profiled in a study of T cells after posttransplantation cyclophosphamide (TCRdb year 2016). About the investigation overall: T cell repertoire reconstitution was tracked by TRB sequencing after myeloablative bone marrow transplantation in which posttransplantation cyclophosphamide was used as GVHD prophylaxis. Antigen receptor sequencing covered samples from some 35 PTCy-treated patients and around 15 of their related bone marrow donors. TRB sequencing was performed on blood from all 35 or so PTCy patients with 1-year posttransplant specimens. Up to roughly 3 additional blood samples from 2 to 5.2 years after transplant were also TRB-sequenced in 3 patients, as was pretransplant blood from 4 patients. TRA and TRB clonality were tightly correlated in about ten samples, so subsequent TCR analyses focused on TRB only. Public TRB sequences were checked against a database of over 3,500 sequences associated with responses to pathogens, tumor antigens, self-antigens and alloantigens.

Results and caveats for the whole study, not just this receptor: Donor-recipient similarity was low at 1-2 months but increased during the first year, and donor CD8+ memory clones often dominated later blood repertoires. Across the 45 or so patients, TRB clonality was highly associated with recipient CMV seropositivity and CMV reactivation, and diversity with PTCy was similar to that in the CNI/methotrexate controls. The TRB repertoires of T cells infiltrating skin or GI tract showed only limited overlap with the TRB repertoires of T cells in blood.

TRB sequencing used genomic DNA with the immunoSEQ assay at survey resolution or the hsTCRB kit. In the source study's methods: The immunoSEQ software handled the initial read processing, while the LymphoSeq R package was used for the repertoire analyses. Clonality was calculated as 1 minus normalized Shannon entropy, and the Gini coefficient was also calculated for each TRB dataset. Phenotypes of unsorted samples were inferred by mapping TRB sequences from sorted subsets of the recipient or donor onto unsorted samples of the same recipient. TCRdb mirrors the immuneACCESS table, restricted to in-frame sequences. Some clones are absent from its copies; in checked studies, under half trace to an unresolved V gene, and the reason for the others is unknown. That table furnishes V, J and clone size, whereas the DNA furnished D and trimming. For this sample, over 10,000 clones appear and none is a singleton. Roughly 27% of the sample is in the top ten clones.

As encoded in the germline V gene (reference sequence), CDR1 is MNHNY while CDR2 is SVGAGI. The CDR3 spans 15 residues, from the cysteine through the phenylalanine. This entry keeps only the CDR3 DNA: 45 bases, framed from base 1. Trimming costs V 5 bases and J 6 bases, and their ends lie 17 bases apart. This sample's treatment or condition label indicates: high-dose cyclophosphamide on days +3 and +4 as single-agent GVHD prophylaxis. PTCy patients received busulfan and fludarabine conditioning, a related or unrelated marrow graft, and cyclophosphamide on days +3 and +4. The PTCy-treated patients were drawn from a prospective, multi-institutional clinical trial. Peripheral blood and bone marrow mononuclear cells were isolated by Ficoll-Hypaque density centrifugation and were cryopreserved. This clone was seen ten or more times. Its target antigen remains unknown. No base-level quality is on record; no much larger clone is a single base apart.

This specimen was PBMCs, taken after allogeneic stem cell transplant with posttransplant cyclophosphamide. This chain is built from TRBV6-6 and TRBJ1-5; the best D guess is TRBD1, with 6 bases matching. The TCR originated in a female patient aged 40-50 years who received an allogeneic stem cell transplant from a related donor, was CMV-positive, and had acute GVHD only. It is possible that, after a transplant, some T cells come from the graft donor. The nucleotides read TGTGCCAGCAGTATACAGGGAGCCGGAGTTCAGCCCCAGCATTTT. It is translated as CASSIQGAGVQPQHF.